This T cell receptor beta chain was identified during a study of radiotherapy plus CTLA-4 blockade in lung cancer. Study overall: Among enrolled patients, roughly 20% responded and about 30% achieved disease control. Study-level results: Once radiotherapy plus ipilimumab had been given, TCR clones derived from tumor expanded in blood.

This clone is medium-sized. Its antigen remains unidentified. The germline gives CDR1 MDHEN, CDR2 SYDVKM. This CDR3 contains 16 residues. V lost 7 bases and J 6 bases, leaving 24 bases between the germline ends. Method: immunoSEQ multiplex PCR; TCRdb's copy keeps in-frame clones and lacks some. This sample has 30,000 to 40,000 clones, with roughly 70% found just once. This sample comprised peripheral blood, obtained from a patient treated with radiotherapy plus ipilimumab. This sequence was found in a human donor with non-small cell lung cancer who had stable disease on radiotherapy plus ipilimumab. J is TRBJ1-1 and V is TRBV28; D remains ambiguous. The CDR3 loop is CASTPFHFTRVAEAFF. CDR3 coding DNA: TGTGCCAGCACCCCCTTCCATTTTACACGGGTCGCTGAAGCTTTCTTT.